This T cell receptor (beta chain) was observed in a study of follicular helper T cells after annual influenza vaccination. General study points: Most later recoveries of Day 7 ICOS+CD38+ clones were ICOS-CD38- cTfh. Only about 9.5-22% of analyzed cells yielded productive TCRB sequences.

As concerns this clone: Its cognate antigen is unknown.

Assay: immunoSEQ multiplex PCR; the TCRdb copy retains only in-frame clones and omits some. The table shows approximately 13,000 clones, with just under 80% occurring only once. Time point denoted: 2014-2015 season, pre-vaccination. Donors with HIV/AIDS, active malignancy, immunomodulators or active illness were excluded. This specimen was CXCR5- memory CD4+ T cells sorted from blood, taken on the day of influenza vaccination. This sequence originates from an adult who received the influenza vaccine.

In DNA, the CDR3 is TGTGCCAGCAGCTTAAGCGTAGGGCAGGGTGGCGCTGAAGCTTTCTTT. This gives the protein CASSLSVGQGGAEAFF. This rearrangement joins TRBV7-2 to TRBJ1-1; TRBD1 is a possible D gene (5 bases). The V end was cut by 2 bases, the J end by 6 bases, with 19 bases between. The CDR3 runs to 16 residues. Germline CDR1 is SGHTA and CDR2 is FQGNSA.